This entry features one T cell receptor (beta chain) sequence. Its antigen remains unknown. CDR3 size: 16 residues. Trimming at V came to 4 bases and at J to 3 bases, leaving 8 bases not matched to a gene. Germline assignment: CDR1 SGHDN and CDR2 FVKESK. The source of the sample is a study of T cell responses to AZD1222 COVID-19 vaccine. Study-wide background: Timing groups of about 4 and about 12 weeks for second doses were pooled.

Produced via immunoSEQ multiplex PCR; TCRdb's table is partial and in-frame only. Seen here are some 130,000 clones, around 90% observed once, and the top ten hold approximately 3%. Study results and caveats: Spike-specific TCR depth and breadth grew after two AZD1222 doses. Mostly white British, mostly female donors; authors suggested clonal diversity may be underestimated.

The genes are TRBV14 and TRBJ1-2, with TRBD1 matching 10 bases. The TCR sequence derives from an adult in good health. The source material was peripheral blood, sampled on day 0 of AZD1222 vaccination. The chain's CDR3 is CASSRPYGQGDYGYTF. CDR3 bases: TGTGCCAGCAGCCGACCATACGGACAGGGGGACTATGGCTACACCTTC.